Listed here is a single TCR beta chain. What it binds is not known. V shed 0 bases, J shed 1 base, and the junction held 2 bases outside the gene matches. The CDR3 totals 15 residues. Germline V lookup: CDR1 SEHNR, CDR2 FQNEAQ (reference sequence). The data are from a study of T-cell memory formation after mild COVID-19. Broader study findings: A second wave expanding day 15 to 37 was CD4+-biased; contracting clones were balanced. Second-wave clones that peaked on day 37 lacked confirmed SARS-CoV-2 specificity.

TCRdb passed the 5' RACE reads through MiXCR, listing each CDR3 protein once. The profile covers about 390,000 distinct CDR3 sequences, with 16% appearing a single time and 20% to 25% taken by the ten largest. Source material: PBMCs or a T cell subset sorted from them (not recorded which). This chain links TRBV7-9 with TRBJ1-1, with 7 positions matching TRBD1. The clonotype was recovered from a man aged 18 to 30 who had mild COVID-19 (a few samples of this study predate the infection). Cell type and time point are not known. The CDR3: CASSLAQGENTEAFF. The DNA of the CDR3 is TGTGCCAGCAGCTTAGCGCAGGGGGAGAACACTGAAGCTTTCTTT.